This entry is about one T cell receptor (beta chain). One end of the junction fails to match germline, which may point to a read error. Authors' methods: Cell counts per sample came from amplifying reference gene primers. Sequenced by immunoSEQ multiplex PCR; TCRdb stores in-frame clones only, minus some. Clone size and V and J calls were adopted from that table, with D and trimming inferred from the DNA. The repertoire consists of 200,000 to 300,000 clones, with under 85% occurring once and the leading ten covering roughly 5.5%. The sample comes from a study of blood T cell repertoires in COVID-19. Study-wide context: Donors in the United States, Italy and Spain gave samples during acute or convalescent COVID-19. PBMCs, B-cell-depleted T cells, or T cells provided the cDNA or gDNA that made up the material.

The CDR3 consists of 15 residues. Germline CDR1 SGHRS, CDR2 YFSETQ. This TCR derives from a human donor in a cohort sampled during active COVID-19. Sequences were obtained from peripheral blood. This chain links TRBV5-1 with TRBJ1-5; D ambiguous. The CDR3 region has the DNA TGCGCCAGCAGCTTAGACGGTGATAGCCATCAGCCCCAGCATTTT. Residues: CASSLDGDSHQPQHF.